What follows are 11 T cell receptor beta chains derived from one specimen sequenced in a study of T-cell reconstitution after alpha-beta-depleted transplantation in children. Construction of the TCRbeta library involved unique molecular identifiers. TCRdb itself ran the PCR reads through MiXCR, one entry per CDR3 protein. The data contain more than 85,000 distinct CDR3 sequences, about 9.4% of them singletons. The source material was PBMCs from the stem cell graft donor, sampled from the stem cell graft. The receptors originated from a human donor who donated a stem cell graft to a child with acute lymphoblastic leukemia.

At least ten counts were recorded for this clonotype. This chain connects TRBV20-1 to TRBJ2-7; 7 positions match TRBD2. V lost 6 bases to trimming and J lost 0 bases; unmatched junction nucleotides: 11. Germline V gene lookup returns CDR1 DFQATT and CDR2 SNEGSKA (reference sequence). This CDR3 comprises 15 residues. The CDR3 region has the DNA TGCAGTGCGCCCCCCATGGGGGGGAGCTCCTACGAGCAGTACTTC. Translation gives CSAPPMGGSSYEQYF.

This clonotype was seen many times. The CDR3 sequence: CASSFQGAGTEAFF. The CDR3 region has the DNA TGTGCCAGCAGTTTTCAGGGGGCAGGAACTGAAGCTTTCTTT. The chain joins TRBV6-5 to TRBJ1-1; 8 bases are shared with TRBD1. After removal of 4 bases from V and 5 bases from J, the junction contained 6 bases not matched to a gene. Germline lookup yields CDR1 MNHEY and CDR2 SVGAGI. The CDR3 runs 14 residues.

This clonotype was counted many times. The genes are TRBV14 and TRBJ2-1; tentative D call: TRBD2 (6 bases). V dropped 1 base and J dropped 15 bases, with 16 bases sitting between them. This CDR3 spans 13 amino acids. Germline V gene data show CDR1 as SGHDN and CDR2 as FVKESK. The DNA for the CDR3 is TGTGCCAGCAGCCAAGGAACGGGGGACCGGGGGTTCTTC. It specifies CASSQGTGDRGFF. Full variable domain (missing parts from reference TRBV14 and TRBJ2-1): EAGVTQFPSHSVIEKGQTVTLRCDPISGHDNLYWYRRVMGKEIKFLLHFVKESKQDESGMPNNRFLAERTGGTYSTLKVQPAELEDSGVYFCASSQGTGDRGFFGPGTRLTVL.

At least ten counts were recorded for this clonotype. The chain couples TRBV29-1 to TRBJ1-1; a possible D gene is TRBD1 (6 bases). This CDR3 is 13 amino acids long. CDR1 and CDR2 (germline): SQVTM, ANQGSEA. The V and J ends lost 7 bases and 0 bases respectively, with 12 bases between them. For the CDR3, the DNA is TGCAGCGCCTGGACAGCTATGAACACTGAAGCTTTCTTT. Amino acid sequence: CSAWTAMNTEAFF.

This clonotype was observed at least ten times. The chain couples TRBV12-3 or TRBV12-4 to TRBJ1-2, with 8 bases lining up with TRBD1. J lost 2 bases, V lost 7 bases, and 6 bases had no gene match. The CDR3 spans 14 residues. CDR3 in DNA: TGTGCCAGCACCCTGACAGGGGACAACTATGGCTACACCTTC. Translating it yields CASTLTGDNYGYTF.

This clonotype showed up many times. The chain combines TRBV20-1 with TRBJ1-1, with 8 bases lining up with TRBD1. The CDR3 extends over 14 amino acids. CDR1 and CDR2 (germline): DFQATT, SNEGSKA (reference sequence). V was pared by 6 bases and J by 2 bases, with 8 bases of the junction left unmatched. The CDR3 loop reads CSALRQGLNTEAFF. CDR3 nucleotides: TGCAGTGCCCTAAGACAGGGGCTAAACACTGAAGCTTTCTTT.

This clonotype was seen many times. This chain's CDR3 is CASSARAGGRSYEQYF. CDR3 DNA: TGTGCCAGCAGCGCAAGAGCCGGAGGTCGGTCCTACGAGCAGTACTTC. V is TRBV13 and J is TRBJ2-7; possibly TRBD2 for D (5 bases). This CDR3 contains 16 residues. The V gene lost 5 bases and the J gene lost 1 base, with 18 bases spanning the gap. CDR1 is PRHDT, CDR2 FYEKMQ, per germline (reference sequence).

This clonotype was counted ten times or more. The V and J genes are TRBV27 and TRBJ2-2; 10 nucleotides agree with TRBD2. Trimming removed 6 bases from V and 1 base from J; junction bases left unmatched: 8. The germline V gene has CDR1 MNHEY and CDR2 SMNVEV (reference sequence). The CDR3 has 17 residues. The chain's CDR3 is CASSPLGLAENTGELFF. Written as DNA, the CDR3 is TGTGCCAGCAGCCCTTTAGGACTAGCGGAGAACACCGGGGAGCTGTTTTTT.

The table lists this clonotype with many counts. The gene calls are TRBV5-5 and TRBJ2-6; 11 bases map to TRBD2. The germline V gene has CDR1 SGHKS and CDR2 YYEKEE (reference sequence). The CDR3 spans 18 residues. Trimming removed 1 base from V and 3 bases from J; junction bases left unmatched: 6. The CDR3 region has the DNA TGTGCCAGCAGCTTGATCACTAGCGGGAGAGGTGGGGCCAACGTCCTGACTTTC. Its translation is CASSLITSGRGGANVLTF.

The V and J genes are TRBV7-3 and TRBJ2-5; 7 bases map to TRBD2. Germline values: CDR1 SGHTA, CDR2 FQGTGA. The CDR3 loop spans 14 amino acids. Trimming removed 2 bases from V and 7 bases from J; junction bases left unmatched: 7. CDR3 residues: CASSLGGEAVTQYF. CDR3 DNA: TGTGCCAGCAGCTTAGGGGGGGAAGCGGTGACCCAGTACTTC.

This clonotype was detected many times. J is TRBJ2-1 and V is TRBV7-9; the D gene is possibly TRBD2 (6 bases). The CDR3 runs 15 residues. The V gene lost 1 base and the J gene lost 4 bases, with 11 bases spanning the gap. Germline CDR1 SEHNR, CDR2 FQNEAQ (reference sequence). As DNA, the CDR3 is TGTGCCAGCAGCTTAGGTCAGGGACTTTACAATGAGCAGTTCTTC. Residues: CASSLGQGLYNEQFF.